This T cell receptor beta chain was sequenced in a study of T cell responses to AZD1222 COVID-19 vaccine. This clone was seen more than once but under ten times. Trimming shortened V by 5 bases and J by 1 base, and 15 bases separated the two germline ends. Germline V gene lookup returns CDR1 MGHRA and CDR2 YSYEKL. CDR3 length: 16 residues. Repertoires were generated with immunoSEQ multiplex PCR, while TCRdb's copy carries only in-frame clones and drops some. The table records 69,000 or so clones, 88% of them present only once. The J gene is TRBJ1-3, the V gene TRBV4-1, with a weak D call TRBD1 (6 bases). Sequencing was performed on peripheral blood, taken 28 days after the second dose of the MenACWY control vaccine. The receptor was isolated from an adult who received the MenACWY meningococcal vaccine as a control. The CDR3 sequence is CASSITTGLSGNTIYF. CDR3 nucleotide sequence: TGCGCCAGCAGCATTACAACAGGGCTTTCTGGAAACACCATATATTTT.